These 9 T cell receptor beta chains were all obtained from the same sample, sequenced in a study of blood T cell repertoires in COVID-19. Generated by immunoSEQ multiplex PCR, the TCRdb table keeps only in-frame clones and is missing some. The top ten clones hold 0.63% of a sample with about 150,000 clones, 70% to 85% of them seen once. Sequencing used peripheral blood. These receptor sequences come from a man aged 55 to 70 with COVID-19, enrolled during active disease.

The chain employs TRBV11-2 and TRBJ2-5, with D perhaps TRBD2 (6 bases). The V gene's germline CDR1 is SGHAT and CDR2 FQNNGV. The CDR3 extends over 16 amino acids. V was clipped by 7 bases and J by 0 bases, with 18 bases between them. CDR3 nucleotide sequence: TGTGCCAGCACCTCTCGGATGGGGGACTACCAAGAGACCCAGTACTTC. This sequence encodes CASTSRMGDYQETQYF.

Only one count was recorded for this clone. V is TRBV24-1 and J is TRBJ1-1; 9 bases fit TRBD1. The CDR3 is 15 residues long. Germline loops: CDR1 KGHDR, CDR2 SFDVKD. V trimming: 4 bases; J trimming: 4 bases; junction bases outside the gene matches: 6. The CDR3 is CATSDSTGGFTEAFF. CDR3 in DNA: TGTGCCACCAGTGACAGTACAGGGGGCTTCACTGAAGCTTTCTTT.

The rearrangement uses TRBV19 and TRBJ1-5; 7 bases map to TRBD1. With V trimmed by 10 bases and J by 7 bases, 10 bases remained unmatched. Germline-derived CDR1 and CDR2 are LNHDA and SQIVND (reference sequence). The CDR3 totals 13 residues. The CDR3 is CATAIQGSQPQHF. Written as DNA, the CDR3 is TGTGCCACTGCCATACAGGGGTCGCAGCCCCAGCATTTT.

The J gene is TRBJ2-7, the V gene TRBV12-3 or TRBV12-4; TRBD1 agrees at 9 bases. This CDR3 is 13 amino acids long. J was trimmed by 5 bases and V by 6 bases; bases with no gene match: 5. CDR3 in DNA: TGTGCCAGCAGAGGACAGGGGAGGAACGAGCAGTACTTC. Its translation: CASRGQGRNEQYF.

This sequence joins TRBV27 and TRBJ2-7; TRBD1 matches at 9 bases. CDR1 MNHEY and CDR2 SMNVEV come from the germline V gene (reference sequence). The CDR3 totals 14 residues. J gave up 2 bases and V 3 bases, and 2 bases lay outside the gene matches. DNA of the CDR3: TGTGCCAGCAGTTTTGGACAGGGGCCCTACGAGCAGTACTTC. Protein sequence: CASSFGQGPYEQYF.

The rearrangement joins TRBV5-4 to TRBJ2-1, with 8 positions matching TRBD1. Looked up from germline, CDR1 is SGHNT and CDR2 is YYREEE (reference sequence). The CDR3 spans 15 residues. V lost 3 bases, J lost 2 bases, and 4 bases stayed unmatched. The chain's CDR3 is CASSYGQGPYNEQFF. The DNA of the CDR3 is TGTGCCAGCAGCTATGGACAGGGCCCCTACAATGAGCAGTTCTTC. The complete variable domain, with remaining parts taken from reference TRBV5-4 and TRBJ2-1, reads ETGVTQSPTHLIKTRGQQVTLRCSSQSGHNTVSWYQQALGQGPQFIFQYYREEENGRGNFPPRFSGLQFPNYSSELNVNALELDDSALYLCASSYGQGPYNEQFFGPGTRLTVL.

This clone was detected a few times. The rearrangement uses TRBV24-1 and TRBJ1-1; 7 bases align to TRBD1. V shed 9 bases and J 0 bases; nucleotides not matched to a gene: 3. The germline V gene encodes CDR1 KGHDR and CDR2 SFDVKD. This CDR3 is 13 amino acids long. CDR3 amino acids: CATADRLNTEAFF. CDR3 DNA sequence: TGTGCCACCGCGGACAGGCTGAACACTGAAGCTTTCTTT.

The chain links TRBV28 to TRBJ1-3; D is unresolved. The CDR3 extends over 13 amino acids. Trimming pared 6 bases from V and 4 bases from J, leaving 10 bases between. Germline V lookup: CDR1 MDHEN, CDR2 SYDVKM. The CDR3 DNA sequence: TGTGCCAGCAGGCGCGGGTGGGGAAACACCATATATTTT. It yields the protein CASRRGWGNTIYF.

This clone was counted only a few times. The CDR3, as DNA: TGCGCCAGCAGCGTGATGACCGGGACAGGGTCCTACGAGCAGTACTTC. It specifies CASSVMTGTGSYEQYF. The rearrangement joins TRBV5-1 to TRBJ2-7; 9 nucleotides agree with TRBD1. CDR1 SGHRS and CDR2 YFSETQ come from the germline V gene. The CDR3 has 16 residues. Losses at the gene ends were 4 bases for V and 1 base for J; bases not matched to a gene: 9.